Each of the 5 T cell receptor beta chains below was sequenced from the same sample in a study of OX40 agonist ivuxolimab in advanced cancers. Libraries were prepared by immunoSEQ multiplex PCR; TCRdb keeps only in-frame clonotypes and omits some of them. Here the sample spans 75,000 to 80,000 clones, 81% being singletons. Sequenced here: CD4+ or CD8+ T cells sorted from blood, sampled in a trial of the OX40 agonist ivuxolimab. The source is an adult with an advanced solid tumor such as melanoma, head and neck, liver or kidney cancer.

The V and J genes are TRBV19 and TRBJ2-5; either TRBD1 or TRBD2 may supply D (7 bases each). The germline CDR1 and CDR2 sequences are LNHDA and SQIVND (reference sequence). The CDR3 is 13 amino acids. V lost 9 bases and J lost 11, with 22 bases in between. CDR3 DNA: TGTGCCAGCCAGGGGGGGGTCTCCTCTGGGCAGTACTTC. This gives the protein CASQGGVSSGQYF.

This clone was observed a single time. This chain uses TRBV11-3 with TRBJ1-1, with TRBD1 matching 7 bases. Germline trimming cut 3 bases from V and 6 bases from J; bases unmatched to any gene: 1. This CDR3 comprises 12 residues. The V gene's germline CDR1 is SGHNT and CDR2 YENEEA. The CDR3: CASSFGQAEAFF. In DNA, the CDR3 is TGTGCCAGCAGCTTCGGACAGGCTGAAGCTTTCTTT.

V usage is TRBV5-6 and J usage is TRBJ2-3; TRBD2 might be the D (6 bases). The CDR3 is 16 amino acids. V shed 3 bases and J shed 2 bases, with 16 bases lying between them. Germline CDR1 is SGHDT and CDR2 is YYEEEE. The CDR3 DNA sequence: TGTGCCAGCAGCTCTTTTAGCGGTGGGGTCACAGATACGCAGTATTTT. Translated: CASSSFSGGVTDTQYF.

The DNA for the CDR3 is TGTGCCAGCAGCTATATGGGTCGGGGGACAGTCACATCAGCTAACTATGGCTACACCTTC. Protein sequence: CASSYMGRGTVTSANYGYTF. This chain joins TRBV11-3 and TRBJ1-2, with 7 bases that match TRBD1. CDR3 size: 20 residues. The J segment lost 0 bases and the V segment lost 4 bases, leaving 20 bases of the junction unmatched. CDR1 is SGHNT, CDR2 YENEEA, per germline.

The gene calls are TRBV5-4 and TRBJ1-2, with TRBD1 matching over 7 bases. Unmatched junction bases numbered 13, after V lost 1 base and J lost 4 bases. The CDR3 contains 17 residues. The germline CDR1 and CDR2 sequences are SGHNT and YYREEE (reference sequence). CDR3 residues: CASSLLPGQENVYGYTF. The CDR3, as DNA: TGTGCCAGCAGCTTGCTTCCCGGACAGGAAAATGTCTATGGCTACACCTTC.